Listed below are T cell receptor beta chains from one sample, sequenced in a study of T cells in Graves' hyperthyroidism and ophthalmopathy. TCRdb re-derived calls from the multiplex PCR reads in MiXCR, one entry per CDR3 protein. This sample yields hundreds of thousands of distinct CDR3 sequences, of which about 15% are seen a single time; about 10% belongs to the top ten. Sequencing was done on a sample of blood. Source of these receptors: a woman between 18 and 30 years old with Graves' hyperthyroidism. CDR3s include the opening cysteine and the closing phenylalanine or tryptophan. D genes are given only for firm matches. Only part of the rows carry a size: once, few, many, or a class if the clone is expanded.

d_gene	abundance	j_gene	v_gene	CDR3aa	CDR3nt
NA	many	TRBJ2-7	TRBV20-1	CSAGGGGVYEQYF	TGCAGTGCTGGGGGCGGTGGGGTCTACGAGCAGTACTTC
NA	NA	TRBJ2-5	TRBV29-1	CSVGYRDVGETQYF	TGCAGCGTTGGATACAGGGATGTAGGAGAGACCCAGTACTTC
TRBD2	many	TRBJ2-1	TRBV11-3	CASSLSSGRADEQFF	TGTGCCAGCAGCTTATCCAGCGGGAGGGCGGATGAGCAGTTCTTC
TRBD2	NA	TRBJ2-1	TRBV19	CASSLVSGLAGGRTEQFF	TGTGCCAGTAGTCTTGTATCGGGACTAGCGGGAGGGCGCACTGAGCAGTTCTTC
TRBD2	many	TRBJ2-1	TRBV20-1	CSAVGSGRASQFF	TGCAGTGCTGTTGGTAGCGGGAGGGCCTCGCAGTTCTTC
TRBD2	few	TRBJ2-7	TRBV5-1	CASSLGASGDYEQYF	TGCGCCAGCAGCTTGGGGGCTAGCGGCGATTACGAGCAGTACTTC
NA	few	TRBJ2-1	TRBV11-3	CASSQWGRGPSNEQFF	TGTGCCAGCAGCCAATGGGGGCGGGGACCTTCCAATGAGCAGTTCTTC
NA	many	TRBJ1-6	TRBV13	CASSLRGGNSPLHF	TGTGCCAGCAGCCTCAGGGGAGGGAATTCACCCCTCCACTTT
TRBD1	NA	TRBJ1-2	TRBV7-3	CASSLIGGDYGYTF	TGTGCCAGCAGCTTAATAGGGGGCGATTATGGCTACACCTTC
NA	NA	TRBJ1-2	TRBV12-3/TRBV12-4	CASRSLRDTGYGYTF	TGTGCCAGCAGATCGCTGAGGGACACGGGCTATGGCTACACCTTC
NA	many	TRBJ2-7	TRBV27	CASTLTASSYEQYF	TGTGCCAGCACCTTGACAGCCTCCTCCTACGAGCAGTACTTC
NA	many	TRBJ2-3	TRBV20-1	CSARAGRGADTQYF	TGCAGTGCTAGAGCGGGGAGGGGGGCAGATACGCAGTATTTT
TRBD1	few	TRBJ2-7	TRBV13	CASSCRTGGEYEQYF	TGTGCCAGCAGCTGTCGGACAGGGGGCGAGTACGAGCAGTACTTC
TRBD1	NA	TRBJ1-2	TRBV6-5	CASSYSMGTADYGYTF	TGTGCCAGCAGTTACTCGATGGGGACAGCAGACTATGGCTACACCTTC
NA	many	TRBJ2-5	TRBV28	CASSPLKKQETQYF	TGTGCCAGCAGCCCCCTGAAGAAGCAAGAGACCCAGTACTTC
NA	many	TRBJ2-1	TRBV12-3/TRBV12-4	CASSFGVLRIVSEQFF	TGTGCCAGCAGTTTTGGGGTTCTGCGGATAGTAAGTGAGCAGTTCTTC